Listed here is a single TCR beta chain. Sequenced by immunoSEQ multiplex PCR; TCRdb stores in-frame clones only, minus some. Of 35,000 to 45,000 clones listed, about 91% are singletons. The sample belongs to a study of T cell changes during pregnancy in multiple sclerosis. The TCR was taken from a female donor in good health, enrolled as a control in a pregnancy study. This sample comprised CD4+ T cells from peripheral blood mononuclear cells, obtained after pregnancy.

CDR3 loop: CASSRHLNTEAFF. The CDR3 nucleotides are TGTGCCAGCAGCCGACATTTAAACACTGAAGCTTTCTTT. The V call is TRBV11-2, the J call TRBJ1-1; D ambiguous. Trimming shortened V by 5 bases and J by 2 bases, and 9 bases separated the two germline ends. The CDR3 extends over 13 amino acids. Germline V CDR1 and CDR2: SGHAT, FQNNGV.